This T cell receptor (beta chain) was captured in a study of T-cell memory formation after mild COVID-19. Overall study results and limits: Certain responding clones were present in pre-infection memory, suggesting participation of cross-reactive memory. Mainly in CM and EM were contracting CD4+ clones; CD8+ were in EMRA. Later expanders leaned toward CD4+, whereas clones contracting from day 15 to 85 were balanced CD4/CD8.

MiXCR, run by TCRdb on the 5' RACE reads, gives a single entry per CDR3 protein. The sample consists of about 270,000 distinct CDR3 sequences, about a sixth of them appearing once. Germline values: CDR1 MNHEY, CDR2 SMNVEV (reference sequence). Germline trimming cut 5 bases from V and 2 bases from J; bases unmatched to any gene: 6. This CDR3 is 14 amino acids long. Many counts were recorded for this clonotype. What it binds is unknown. J is TRBJ2-7 and V is TRBV27, with 7 bases that match TRBD1. Sequencing was performed on PBMCs or a T cell subset sorted from them (not recorded which). The receptor's source is a man in his late teens or twenties who had mild COVID-19 (a few samples of this study predate the infection). Cell type and time point are not known. CDR3 protein: CASSPMTGTYEQYF. CDR3 nucleotide sequence: TGTGCCAGCAGTCCCATGACAGGGACCTACGAGCAGTACTTC.